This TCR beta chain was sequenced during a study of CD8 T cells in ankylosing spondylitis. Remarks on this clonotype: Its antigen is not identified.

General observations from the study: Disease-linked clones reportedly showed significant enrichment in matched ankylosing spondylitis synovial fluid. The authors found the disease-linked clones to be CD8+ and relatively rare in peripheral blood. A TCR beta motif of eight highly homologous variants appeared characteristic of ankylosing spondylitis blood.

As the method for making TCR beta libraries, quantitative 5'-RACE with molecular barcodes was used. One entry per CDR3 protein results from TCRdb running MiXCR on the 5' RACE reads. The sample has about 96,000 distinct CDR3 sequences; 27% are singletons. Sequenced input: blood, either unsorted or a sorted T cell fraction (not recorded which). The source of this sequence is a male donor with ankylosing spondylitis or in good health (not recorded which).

CDR3 protein: CASSRTGPGPEAFF. Written as DNA, the CDR3 is TGTGCCAGTAGTAGGACAGGGCCGGGCCCTGAAGCTTTCTTT. The chain is built from TRBV19 and TRBJ1-1; 8 bases are a match to TRBD1. V gave up 4 bases and J gave up 6 bases; unmatched junction bases: 7. This CDR3 is built from 14 residues. From germline, CDR1 is LNHDA and CDR2 SQIVND (reference sequence).